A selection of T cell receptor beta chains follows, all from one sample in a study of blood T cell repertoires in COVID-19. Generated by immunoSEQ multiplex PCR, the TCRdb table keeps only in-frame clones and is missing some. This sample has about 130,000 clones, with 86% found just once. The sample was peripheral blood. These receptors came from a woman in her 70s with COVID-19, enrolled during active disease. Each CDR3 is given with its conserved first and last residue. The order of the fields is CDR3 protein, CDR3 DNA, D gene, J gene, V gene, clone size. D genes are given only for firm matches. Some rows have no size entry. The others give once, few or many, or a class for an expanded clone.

CDR3aa: CASSRSDRVEGNTIYF
CDR3nt: TGTGCCAGCAGCCGATCGGACAGGGTGGAAGGAAACACCATATATTTT
d_gene: TRBD1
j_gene: TRBJ1-3
v_gene: TRBV3-1/TRBV3-2
abundance: once

CDR3aa: CASSQNFGEQFF
CDR3nt: TGTGCCAGCAGCCAAAACTTCGGGGAGCAGTTCTTC
d_gene: -
j_gene: TRBJ2-1
v_gene: TRBV3-1/TRBV3-2
abundance: once

CDR3aa: CASSEGLARIGELFF
CDR3nt: TGTGCCAGCAGTGAAGGGCTAGCAAGGATCGGGGAGCTGTTTTTT
d_gene: -
j_gene: TRBJ2-2
v_gene: TRBV6-1
abundance: -

CDR3aa: CASRETSDGNTEAFF
CDR3nt: TGCGCCAGCAGGGAGACTTCTGATGGGAACACTGAAGCTTTCTTT
d_gene: -
j_gene: TRBJ1-1
v_gene: TRBV10-1
abundance: -

CDR3aa: CASSPLNGYGYTF
CDR3nt: TGTGCCAGCAGCCCCCTAAACGGCTATGGCTACACCTTC
d_gene: -
j_gene: TRBJ1-2
v_gene: TRBV3-1/TRBV3-2
abundance: -

CDR3aa: CASSRPTVNYGYTF
CDR3nt: TGTGCCAGCAGCCGCCCGACAGTAAACTATGGCTACACCTTC
d_gene: -
j_gene: TRBJ1-2
v_gene: TRBV28
abundance: -

CDR3aa: CASSSGLAGGFSYNEQFF
CDR3nt: TGTGCCAGCAGCTCCGGACTAGCGGGGGGGTTTTCCTACAATGAGCAGTTCTTC
d_gene: TRBD2
j_gene: TRBJ2-1
v_gene: TRBV5-4
abundance: -

CDR3aa: CASSERYSGQGGYTF
CDR3nt: TGTGCCAGCAGTGAACGATATTCTGGACAGGGGGGCTACACCTTC
d_gene: TRBD1
j_gene: TRBJ1-2
v_gene: TRBV2
abundance: -

CDR3aa: CSASPPRGAGGSSYNEQFF
CDR3nt: TGCAGTGCTAGTCCCCCTCGGGGGGCGGGGGGGTCCTCCTACAATGAGCAGTTCTTC
d_gene: TRBD2
j_gene: TRBJ2-1
v_gene: TRBV20-1
abundance: -

CDR3aa: CASSKEGGGGANVLTF
CDR3nt: TGTGCCAGCAGCAAAGAAGGGGGCGGAGGGGCCAACGTCCTGACTTTC
d_gene: -
j_gene: TRBJ2-6
v_gene: TRBV21-1
abundance: -

CDR3aa: CASSQEPGTDNSPLHF
CDR3nt: TGCGCCAGCAGCCAAGAACCCGGGACAGATAATTCACCCCTCCACTTT
d_gene: TRBD1
j_gene: TRBJ1-6
v_gene: TRBV4-1
abundance: -

CDR3aa: CASSLGSLLARYEQYF
CDR3nt: TGTGCCAGCAGCTTAGGGTCATTACTTGCCAGGTACGAGCAGTACTTC
d_gene: -
j_gene: TRBJ2-7
v_gene: TRBV7-2
abundance: -

CDR3aa: CASSLRSGMGETQYF
CDR3nt: TGTGCCAGCAGCTTAAGATCGGGGATGGGGGAGACCCAGTACTTC
d_gene: -
j_gene: TRBJ2-5
v_gene: TRBV7-2
abundance: -

CDR3aa: CASSDHRDSRSSYNSPLHF
CDR3nt: TGTGCCAGCAGTGACCATCGGGACTCCCGGAGCTCCTATAATTCACCCCTCCACTTT
d_gene: -
j_gene: TRBJ1-6
v_gene: TRBV6-2/TRBV6-3
abundance: -

CDR3aa: CASSFSGGVPYEQYF
CDR3nt: TGCGCCAGCAGCTTTAGCGGGGGGGTTCCCTACGAGCAGTACTTC
d_gene: TRBD2
j_gene: TRBJ2-7
v_gene: TRBV5-1
abundance: -

CDR3aa: CASRYPSGGVSYNEQFF
CDR3nt: TGCGCCAGCAGATACCCTAGCGGGGGGGTGTCCTACAATGAGCAGTTCTTC
d_gene: TRBD2
j_gene: TRBJ2-1
v_gene: TRBV5-1
abundance: -

CDR3aa: CASSQGATARYTF
CDR3nt: TGTGCCAGCAGCCAAGGGGCGACAGCCCGCTACACCTTC
d_gene: -
j_gene: TRBJ1-2
v_gene: TRBV3-1/TRBV3-2
abundance: -

CDR3aa: CASKFRSGTDTQYF
CDR3nt: TGTGCCAGCAAGTTCCGGTCTGGCACAGATACGCAGTATTTT
d_gene: -
j_gene: TRBJ2-3
v_gene: TRBV6-5
abundance: -

CDR3aa: CASSPQRGIQDVGYTF
CDR3nt: TGTGCCAGCTCGCCTCAACGGGGGATCCAGGATGTGGGCTACACCTTC
d_gene: -
j_gene: TRBJ1-2
v_gene: TRBV18
abundance: -

CDR3aa: CASSVGPGQGATEYTEAFF
CDR3nt: TGTGCCAGCAGCGTAGGTCCGGGACAGGGGGCCACTGAATACACTGAAGCTTTCTTT
d_gene: TRBD1
j_gene: TRBJ1-1
v_gene: TRBV9
abundance: -

CDR3aa: CASSPSGSSYEQYF
CDR3nt: TGTGCCAGCAGCCCCTCGGGGAGTTCCTACGAGCAGTACTTC
d_gene: -
j_gene: TRBJ2-7
v_gene: TRBV5-6
abundance: -

CDR3aa: CSVESAGEGETQYF
CDR3nt: TGCAGCGTTGAGTCGGCAGGGGAAGGGGAGACCCAGTACTTC
d_gene: -
j_gene: TRBJ2-5
v_gene: TRBV29-1
abundance: -

CDR3aa: CASSTGGYTEAFF
CDR3nt: TGTGCCAGCAGTACAGGGGGTTACACTGAAGCTTTCTTT
d_gene: TRBD1
j_gene: TRBJ1-1
v_gene: TRBV12-3/TRBV12-4
abundance: few

CDR3aa: CASVGSTSGYYEQYF
CDR3nt: TGTGCCAGCGTGGGGTCGACTAGCGGGTACTACGAGCAGTACTTC
d_gene: TRBD2
j_gene: TRBJ2-7
v_gene: TRBV19
abundance: once

CDR3aa: CAWRIGQDHIEAFF
CDR3nt: TGTGCCTGGAGGATAGGACAGGACCATATCGAAGCTTTCTTT
d_gene: TRBD1
j_gene: TRBJ1-1
v_gene: TRBV30
abundance: -

CDR3aa: CASSSEGDGRNTEAFF
CDR3nt: TGTGCCAGCAGTTCCGAGGGGGACGGTCGGAACACTGAAGCTTTCTTT
d_gene: -
j_gene: TRBJ1-1
v_gene: TRBV28
abundance: -

CDR3aa: CASSQSSQGARGYGYTF
CDR3nt: TGCGCCAGCAGCCAGAGCTCTCAGGGGGCGCGGGGCTATGGCTACACCTTC
d_gene: TRBD1
j_gene: TRBJ1-2
v_gene: TRBV4-1
abundance: -

CDR3aa: CASSSAPLAGGAVNTGELFF
CDR3nt: TGTGCCAGCAGCTCCGCCCCGCTAGCGGGGGGCGCGGTGAACACCGGGGAGCTGTTTTTT
d_gene: TRBD2
j_gene: TRBJ2-2
v_gene: TRBV11-3
abundance: -

CDR3aa: CASSLVRGAGNTIYF
CDR3nt: TGTGCCAGCAGCTTAGTGCGGGGAGCCGGAAACACCATATATTTT
d_gene: -
j_gene: TRBJ1-3
v_gene: TRBV7-9
abundance: -

CDR3aa: CASSFLNSPLHF
CDR3nt: TGTGCCAGCAGTTTTCTGAATTCACCCCTCCACTTT
d_gene: -
j_gene: TRBJ1-6
v_gene: TRBV12-3/TRBV12-4
abundance: -

CDR3aa: CASSDDSGQGGYNEQFF
CDR3nt: TGTGCCAGCAGTGATGATTCCGGACAGGGTGGCTACAATGAGCAGTTCTTC
d_gene: TRBD1
j_gene: TRBJ2-1
v_gene: TRBV28
abundance: -

CDR3aa: CAWGREGGGRTDTQYF
CDR3nt: TGTGCCTGGGGAAGAGAAGGGGGCGGAAGAACAGATACGCAGTATTTT
d_gene: TRBD1
j_gene: TRBJ2-3
v_gene: TRBV30
abundance: -

CDR3aa: CASSGTGGGAQPQHF
CDR3nt: TGTGCCAGCAGTGGAACAGGGGGAGGGGCCCAGCCCCAGCATTTT
d_gene: TRBD1
j_gene: TRBJ1-5
v_gene: TRBV2
abundance: few

CDR3aa: CASSRDYGYEQFF
CDR3nt: TGTGCCAGCAGTCGGGATTATGGTTATGAGCAGTTCTTC
d_gene: -
j_gene: TRBJ2-1
v_gene: TRBV6-4
abundance: once

CDR3aa: CASSYPPPRFYGYTF
CDR3nt: TGTGCCAGCAGTTACCCTCCCCCCCGGTTCTATGGCTACACCTTC
d_gene: -
j_gene: TRBJ1-2
v_gene: TRBV6-5
abundance: -

CDR3aa: CASRGQLNTEAFF
CDR3nt: TGTGCCAGCAGGGGACAGCTGAACACTGAAGCTTTCTTT
d_gene: TRBD1
j_gene: TRBJ1-1
v_gene: TRBV6-5
abundance: -

CDR3aa: CASSPTGVYGYTF
CDR3nt: TGTGCCAGCAGCCCGACAGGGGTCTATGGCTACACCTTC
d_gene: TRBD1
j_gene: TRBJ1-2
v_gene: TRBV6-4
abundance: once

CDR3aa: CASSYSLGSPTDTQYF
CDR3nt: TGTGCCAGCAGTTACTCTCTTGGCTCGCCCACAGATACGCAGTATTTT
d_gene: -
j_gene: TRBJ2-3
v_gene: TRBV6-6
abundance: -

CDR3aa: CASSPSQGAGYTF
CDR3nt: TGTGCCAGCTCACCAAGCCAGGGGGCTGGCTACACCTTC
d_gene: TRBD1
j_gene: TRBJ1-2
v_gene: TRBV18
abundance: -

CDR3aa: CASSEGQERQQYF
CDR3nt: TGTGCCAGCAGTGAGGGGCAGGAGAGGCAGCAGTACTTC
d_gene: -
j_gene: TRBJ2-7
v_gene: TRBV2
abundance: -

CDR3aa: CASSQGLADTDTQYF
CDR3nt: TGTGCCAGCAGCCAAGGGCTAGCGGACACAGATACGCAGTATTTT
d_gene: TRBD2
j_gene: TRBJ2-3
v_gene: TRBV3-1/TRBV3-2
abundance: large

CDR3aa: CASSHRTVQMNTEAFF
CDR3nt: TGTGCCAGTAGTCACAGGACAGTCCAGATGAACACTGAAGCTTTCTTT
d_gene: -
j_gene: TRBJ1-1
v_gene: TRBV19
abundance: -

CDR3aa: CAWSVATRLWGRQGGNTIYF
CDR3nt: TGTGCCTGGAGTGTAGCCACCCGACTTTGGGGCCGTCAAGGTGGAAACACCATATATTTT
d_gene: -
j_gene: TRBJ1-3
v_gene: TRBV30
abundance: -

CDR3aa: CASSQGQLPGYTF
CDR3nt: TGTGCCAGCAGTCAGGGACAGTTACCTGGCTACACCTTC
d_gene: TRBD1
j_gene: TRBJ1-2
v_gene: TRBV5-6
abundance: once

CDR3aa: CASSSRGQAGETQYF
CDR3nt: TGTGCCAGCAGCTCCCGAGGACAGGCCGGAGAGACCCAGTACTTC
d_gene: TRBD1
j_gene: TRBJ2-5
v_gene: TRBV7-6
abundance: -

CDR3aa: CASSRVGAHSPLHF
CDR3nt: TGTGCCAGCAGCCGGGTTGGGGCGCACTCACCCCTCCACTTT
d_gene: -
j_gene: TRBJ1-6
v_gene: TRBV5-4
abundance: -

CDR3aa: CASSLAGTGGEPQHF
CDR3nt: TGCGCCAGCAGCTTGGCCGGGACAGGGGGCGAACCCCAGCATTTT
d_gene: TRBD1
j_gene: TRBJ1-5
v_gene: TRBV5-1
abundance: -

CDR3aa: CASSGRGAGPNTEAFF
CDR3nt: TGTGCCAGCAGCGGTCGGGGGGCTGGCCCGAACACTGAAGCTTTCTTT
d_gene: -
j_gene: TRBJ1-1
v_gene: TRBV9
abundance: -